This TCR beta chain appears in the sequencing data of a study of sequential checkpoint blockade in melanoma. The V gene's germline CDR1 is SGHVS and CDR2 FQNEAQ. The CDR3 sequence is 13 residues long. Trimming shortened V by 1 base and J by 14 bases, and 12 bases separated the two germline ends. Specified treatment: randomized to nivolumab then ipilimumab (arm A) or the reverse (arm B). TCRdb's table, derived via immunoSEQ multiplex PCR, lists solely in-frame clones and lacks some. Among over 25,000 clones listed, about 80% were seen once. The sequencing here drew on CD8+ T cells sorted from blood (inferred from file names), taken from a patient given nivolumab and ipilimumab in sequence. The sequence was collected from a human donor with melanoma. The chain joins TRBV7-8 to TRBJ1-6; possible D gene TRBD1, 5 bases. The CDR3 reads CASSLVTGNTLHF. The DNA of the CDR3 is TGTGCCAGCAGCTTAGTTACAGGAAACACCCTCCACTTT.